Below, one T cell receptor (beta chain) is given with its context. TCRdb redid the calling of the RT-PCR reads with MiXCR, one entry per CDR3 protein. The table lists 400,000 to 650,000 distinct CDR3 sequences, 7.2% of them singletons. This specimen belongs to a study of response to subunit inactivated influenza vaccine. The CDR3 runs 15 residues. Per the germline V gene, CDR1 is DFQATT and CDR2 is SNEGSKA (reference sequence). J gave up 9 bases and V 0 bases, and 9 bases lay outside the gene matches. This receptor was taken from a man aged 45 to 75 who received an inactivated influenza vaccine. This chain joins TRBV20-1 and TRBJ2-1; 9 bases align to TRBD2. This specimen consisted of PBMCs from blood, obtained roughly 24 months after vaccination. CDR3 DNA sequence: TGCAGTGCTAGAGATCTGGGACTAGCATTCGGTGAGCAGTTCTTC. Protein product: CSARDLGLAFGEQFF.